This T cell receptor (beta chain) was observed in a study of blood T cell repertoires in COVID-19. On the study more broadly: T cells, B-cell-depleted T cells, or PBMCs supplied cDNA or gDNA.

This clone appeared once. Profiling relied on immunoSEQ multiplex PCR, and the TCRdb table lists in-frame clones only, not all of them. The sample contains around 140,000 clones, roughly 82% of which appear only once. The sequenced material came from peripheral blood. This clonotype was sampled from a man between 60 and 70 years old with active or convalescent COVID-19.

CDR3 bases: TGCAGTGCTAGTGAAGACAGGGCTAATGAAAAACTGTTTTTT. Translating it yields CSASEDRANEKLFF. The chain is built from TRBV20-1 and TRBJ1-4; 7 bases agree with TRBD1. Germline values: CDR1 DFQATT, CDR2 SNEGSKA (reference sequence). The CDR3 extends over 14 amino acids. The V and J ends lost 3 bases and 3 bases, in that order; junction bases with no gene match: 4.